The rows below give T cell receptor beta chains drawn from one sample of a study of cytomegalovirus exposure and HLA in healthy donors. Profiling relied on immunoSEQ multiplex PCR, and the TCRdb table lists in-frame clones only, not all of them. Of over 65,000 clones in the sample, approximately 75% were seen once. The sequenced sample was PBMCs. These receptors all come from a middle-aged woman in good health and CMV-seronegative. Each CDR3 is given with its conserved first and last residue. A D gene is named only where the DNA matches it firmly. A row's size may be missing; if present it is once, few, many or a size class.

clone_size,v_call,j_call,d_call,cdr3_aa,cdr3_nt
NA,TRBV9,TRBJ2-3,TRBD2,CASSGSPRTSGGSDTQYF,TGTGCCAGCAGCGGGTCCCCTCGGACTAGCGGGGGTTCGGATACGCAGTATTTT
NA,TRBV6-1,TRBJ1-5,TRBD1,CASRGQGGMGQPQHF,TGTGCCAGCCGCGGACAGGGGGGTATGGGTCAGCCCCAGCATTTT
NA,TRBV28,TRBJ2-1,TRBD2,CASSLSAGTTERQFF,TGTGCCAGCAGTTTATCGGCCGGGACTACTGAGCGTCAGTTCTTC
once,TRBV7-9,TRBJ1-2,TRBD1,CASSITGGQGNYGYTF,TGTGCCAGCAGCATAACTGGGGGACAGGGGAACTATGGCTACACCTTC
NA,TRBV5-6,TRBJ2-1,NA,CASSHLQGRNEQFF,TGTGCCAGCAGCCATCTACAGGGTAGGAATGAGCAGTTCTTC
NA,TRBV11-2,TRBJ2-1,TRBD2,CASRLGLAGGLEQFF,TGTGCCAGCAGACTAGGGTTAGCGGGGGGCCTTGAGCAGTTCTTC
NA,TRBV9,TRBJ1-1,TRBD1,CASSVVTGGDFMNTEAFF,TGTGCCAGCAGCGTTGTTACAGGGGGGGACTTCATGAACACTGAAGCTTTCTTT
NA,TRBV6-4,TRBJ2-3,TRBD2,CASSDRAGGSTDTQYF,TGTGCCAGCAGTGACCGGGCGGGGGGGAGCACAGATACGCAGTATTTT
few,TRBV6-6,TRBJ2-3,TRBD2,CASSPEAGGLDTQYF,TGTGCCAGCAGCCCTGAAGCGGGGGGTTTGGATACGCAGTATTTT
few,TRBV10-3,TRBJ1-2,NA,CAISESGGSLYGYTF,TGTGCCATCAGTGAGTCCGGGGGTTCCCTCTATGGCTACACCTTC
NA,TRBV30,TRBJ2-3,NA,CAWTKQRRLSTDTQYF,TGTGCCTGGACCAAACAGAGGAGGTTAAGCACAGATACGCAGTATTTT
NA,TRBV7-9,TRBJ2-3,TRBD2,CASSLGSSGRSSTDTQYF,TGTGCCAGCAGCTTAGGGTCTAGCGGGAGGTCGAGCACAGATACGCAGTATTTT